This T cell receptor (beta chain) was identified during a study of molecular identifiers for immune sequencing clone quantification. Study findings and constraints: Sharing of a barcode by identical TCR molecules could cause highly expanded clone sizes to be underestimated. Among effectors, clones above 20 RNA copies held over 97% of molecules; among naive cells, under 1%.

Bulk TCR libraries used previously described methods and listed TCR primers. TCRdb analysed the PCR reads with MiXCR anew, one entry per CDR3 protein. The sample lists about 630,000 distinct CDR3 sequences; about 25% were seen once. Naive CD8 T cells underwent sorting with the CD8+CD4-CCR7+CD45RA+ definition. This clonotype was seen a few times. Its cognate antigen is unknown. The CDR3 loop spans 14 amino acids. The germline V gene has CDR1 LGHNA and CDR2 YNFKEQ. Losses at the gene ends were 4 bases for V and 7 bases for J; bases not matched to a gene: 6. The rearrangement links TRBV4-2 to TRBJ2-7; 11 bases line up with TRBD2. Material for sequencing was naive CD8+ T cells from blood, with Jurkat cell RNA spiked in. This sample's subset: FACS-sorted CD8+CD4-CCR7+CD45RA+ naive T cells. The clonotype originates from a human donor in good health. Some libraries in this study had Jurkat cell RNA spiked in. In nucleotides, the CDR3 is TGTGCCAGCAGCCCCGGGACTAGCGGTTTAGAGCAGTACTTC. Translation gives CASSPGTSGLEQYF.